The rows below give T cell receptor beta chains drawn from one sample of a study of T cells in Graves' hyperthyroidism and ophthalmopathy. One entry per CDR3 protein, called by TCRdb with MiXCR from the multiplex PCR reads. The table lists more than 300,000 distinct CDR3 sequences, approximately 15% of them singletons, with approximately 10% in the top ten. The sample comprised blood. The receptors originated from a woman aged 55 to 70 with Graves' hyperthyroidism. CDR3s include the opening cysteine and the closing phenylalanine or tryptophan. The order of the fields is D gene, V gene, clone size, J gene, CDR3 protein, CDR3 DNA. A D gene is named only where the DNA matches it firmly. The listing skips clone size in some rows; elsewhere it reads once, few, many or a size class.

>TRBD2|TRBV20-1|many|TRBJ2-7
CSAREEAAGGPETYEQYF
TGCAGTGCTAGAGAGGAGGCAGCGGGAGGGCCAGAAACCTACGAGCAGTACTTC
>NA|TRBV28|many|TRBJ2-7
CASSTGTEHSGSYEQYF
TGTGCCAGCAGTACCGGGACTGAGCATTCCGGGTCCTACGAGCAGTACTTC
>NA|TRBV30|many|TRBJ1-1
CAWSVRQANTEAFF
TGTGCCTGGAGTGTACGGCAGGCGAACACTGAAGCTTTCTTT
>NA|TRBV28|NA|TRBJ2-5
CASSTPGTSWEETQYF
TGTGCCAGCAGCACGCCCGGGACCTCCTGGGAAGAGACCCAGTACTTC
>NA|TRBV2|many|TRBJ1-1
CAITLQGNTEAFF
TGTGCCATAACGTTACAGGGGAACACTGAAGCTTTCTTT
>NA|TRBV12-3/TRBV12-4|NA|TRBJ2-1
CASSLGGTLGFF
TGTGCCAGCAGTTTAGGTGGGACCTTGGGGTTCTTC
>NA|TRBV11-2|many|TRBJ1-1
CASSRTQNTEAFF
TGTGCCAGCAGCCGAACCCAGAACACTGAAGCTTTCTTT
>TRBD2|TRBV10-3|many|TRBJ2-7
CAISESGRYEQYF
TGTGCCATCAGTGAAAGCGGGAGGTACGAGCAGTACTTC
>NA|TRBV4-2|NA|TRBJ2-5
CASSHGGGYQETQYF
TGTGCCAGCAGCCATGGGGGGGGCTACCAAGAGACCCAGTACTTC
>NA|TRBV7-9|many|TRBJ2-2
CASRPLSGRGSGELFF
TGTGCCAGCAGACCATTATCAGGCAGGGGATCCGGGGAGCTGTTTTTT
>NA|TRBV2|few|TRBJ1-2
CASNPGGLSGGYTF
TGTGCCAGCAATCCCGGGGGCCTATCGGGGGGCTACACCTTC
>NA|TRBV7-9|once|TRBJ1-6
CAGSLALGTEVISPLHF
TGTGCCGGCAGCTTAGCCCTCGGGACGGAAGTGATTTCACCCCTCCACTTT
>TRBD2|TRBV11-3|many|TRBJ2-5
CASSLELAGPQETQYF
TGTGCCAGCAGCTTAGAGCTAGCGGGGCCTCAAGAGACCCAGTACTTC
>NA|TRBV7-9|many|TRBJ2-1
CASSSGDEQFF
TGTGCCAGCAGCTCGGGCGATGAGCAGTTCTTC
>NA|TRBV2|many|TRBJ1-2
CASSEGSQYGYTF
TGTGCCAGCAGTGAGGGCAGCCAATATGGCTACACCTTC
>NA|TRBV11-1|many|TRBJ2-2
CVSRSGNTGELFF
TGTGTGTCAAGATCAGGGAACACCGGGGAGCTGTTTTTT
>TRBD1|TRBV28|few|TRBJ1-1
CASSRWTGATEAFF
TGTGCCAGCAGTAGGTGGACAGGCGCCACTGAAGCTTTCTTT
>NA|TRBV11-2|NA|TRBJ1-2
CASSYSTGRNPTF
TGTGCCAGCAGTTACTCTACGGGACGGAACCCTACCTTC
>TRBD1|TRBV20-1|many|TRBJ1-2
CSANRGEVHGYTF
TGCAGTGCTAACAGGGGTGAGGTCCATGGCTACACCTTC
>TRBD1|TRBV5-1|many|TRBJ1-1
CASSQTGMNTEAFF
TGCGCCAGCAGCCAGACAGGGATGAACACTGAAGCTTTCTTT
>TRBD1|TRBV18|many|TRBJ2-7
CASSPQQGAGYEQYF
TGTGCCAGCTCACCACAACAGGGGGCAGGTTACGAGCAGTACTTC
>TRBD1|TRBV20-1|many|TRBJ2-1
CSAGDGTGYGEQFF
TGCAGTGCTGGGGACGGGACAGGGTACGGTGAGCAGTTCTTC
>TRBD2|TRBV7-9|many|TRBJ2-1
CASSLVSGTSGRNPFF
TGTGCCAGCAGCTTAGTTTCAGGGACTAGCGGGAGAAATCCGTTCTTC
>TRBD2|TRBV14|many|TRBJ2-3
CASSQFRLAGFDTQYF
TGTGCCAGCAGCCAATTTCGGCTAGCGGGGTTTGATACGCAGTATTTT
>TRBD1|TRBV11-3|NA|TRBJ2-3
CASSPGTAGTDTQYF
TGTGCCAGTAGCCCAGGGACAGCTGGCACAGATACGCAGTATTTT
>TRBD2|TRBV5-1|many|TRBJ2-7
CASSRTTDGLVSYEQYF
TGCGCCAGCAGCCGGACGACAGACGGACTAGTATCCTACGAGCAGTACTTC
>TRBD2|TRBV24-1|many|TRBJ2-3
CATSGGLATDTQYF
TGTGCCACCAGTGGGGGACTAGCGACAGATACGCAGTATTTT
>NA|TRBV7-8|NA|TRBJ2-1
CASSFLGGGAVNEQFF
TGTGCCAGCAGCTTCCTTGGAGGGGGCGCGGTTAATGAGCAGTTCTTC
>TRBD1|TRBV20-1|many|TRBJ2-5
CSAGTEETQYF
TGCAGTGCCGGGACAGAAGAGACCCAGTACTTC
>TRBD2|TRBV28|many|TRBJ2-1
CASSLRPGAGGIEQFF
TGTGCCAGCAGTTTACGCCCGGGTGCGGGGGGTATCGAGCAGTTCTTC
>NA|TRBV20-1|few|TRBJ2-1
CSARVDRRGTYNEQFF
TGCAGTGCTAGAGTTGATAGGCGGGGTACCTACAATGAGCAGTTCTTC
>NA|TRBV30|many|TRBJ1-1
CAWTRNLMNTEAFF
TGTGCCTGGACTCGGAATCTTATGAACACTGAAGCTTTCTTT
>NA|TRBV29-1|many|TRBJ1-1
CSVEDRGVNTEAFF
TGCAGCGTTGAAGATCGAGGGGTGAACACTGAAGCTTTCTTT
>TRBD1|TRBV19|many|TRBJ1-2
CASIERGRSGYTF
TGTGCCAGTATTGAAAGGGGGCGATCTGGCTACACCTTC
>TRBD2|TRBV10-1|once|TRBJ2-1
CASSYSGAPRYNEQFF
TGCGCCAGCAGTTATAGCGGGGCCCCCCGGTACAATGAGCAGTTCTTC
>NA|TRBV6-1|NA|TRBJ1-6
CATVTGSYNSPLHF
TGTGCCACCGTAACGGGTTCCTATAATTCACCCCTCCACTTT
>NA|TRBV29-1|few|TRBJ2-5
CSVGAWAGVLETQYF
TGCAGCGTTGGAGCTTGGGCAGGGGTGTTAGAGACCCAGTACTTC
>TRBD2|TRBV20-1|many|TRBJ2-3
CSAPGLARSDTQYF
TGCAGTGCTCCTGGACTAGCGAGGTCAGATACGCAGTATTTT
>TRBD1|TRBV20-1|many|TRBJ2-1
CSATGQAPYNEQFF
TGCAGTGCTACTGGACAGGCACCCTACAATGAGCAGTTCTTC
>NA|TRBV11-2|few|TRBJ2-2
CASSLMVQVYTGELFF
TGTGCCAGCAGCTTAATGGTCCAGGTTTACACCGGGGAGCTGTTTTTT